This T cell receptor (beta chain) was observed in a study of T-cell memory formation after mild COVID-19. Study results and caveats: Clones contracting day 15 to 85 were balanced CD4/CD8; later expanders leaned CD4+. CD4+ contracting clones were found mainly in CM and EM, and CD8+ ones in EMRA. The pre-infection memory compartment contained some responding clones, suggesting cross-reactive memory joined.

cDNA libraries for TCR alpha and TCR beta, carrying sample barcodes and UMIs, came from 5'RACE with constant-segment primers. In TCRdb, the 5' RACE reads were re-called with MiXCR into one record per CDR3 protein. The repertoire includes about 57,000 distinct CDR3 sequences, 10% to 15% of them detected once, and about 25% sits in the top ten. As regards this clonotype: Its antigen is as yet unknown.

Sequences were obtained from PBMCs or a T cell subset sorted from them (not recorded which). The clonotype was recovered from a man between 18 and 29 years old who had mild COVID-19 (a few samples of this study predate the infection). Cell type and time point are not known.

This CDR3 reads CASSEWTGKDSPLHF. CDR3 bases: TGTGCCAGCAGTGAGTGGACAGGGAAGGATTCACCCCTCCACTTT. The J gene is TRBJ1-6, the V gene TRBV25-1, with 8 bases fitting TRBD1. In germline, CDR1 is MGHDK, CDR2 SYGVNS. The CDR3 loop spans 15 amino acids. Trimming cost V 3 bases and J 8 bases; bases outside gene matches: 6.